This T cell receptor beta chain was captured in a study of T cells in Graves' hyperthyroidism and ophthalmopathy. The CDR3 regions of TCR beta were amplified from RNA transcripts. The HTBI primer set served for first-round RT-PCR of the TCR CDR3. TCRdb used MiXCR to reprocess the multiplex PCR reads, holding one entry per CDR3 protein. The data contain approximately 400,000 distinct CDR3 sequences, approximately 15% of them seen just once; the ten biggest clones take up roughly 15%. The CDR3 contains 15 residues. The germline gives CDR1 DFQATT, CDR2 SNEGSKA (reference sequence). V shed 3 bases, J shed 3 bases, and the junction held 10 bases outside the gene matches.

The chain links TRBV20-1 to TRBJ2-7, with 8 bases fitting TRBD2. The clonotype originates from a young woman with Graves' hyperthyroidism. Sequenced sample: blood. CDR3 amino acids: CSASDGRGGYYEQYF. CDR3 nucleotide sequence: TGCAGTGCTAGTGATGGACGGGGGGGATACTACGAGCAGTACTTC.